This TCR beta chain was found in a study of T cell changes during pregnancy in multiple sclerosis. Clones were sequenced by immunoSEQ multiplex PCR, and TCRdb holds only the in-frame ones, with some missing. This table holds about 30,000 clones, roughly nine tenths found once. The CDR3 contains 16 residues. Sample: CD8+ T cells from peripheral blood mononuclear cells, taken in the second trimester of pregnancy. The chain links TRBV1 to TRBJ1-4; TRBD1, the D gene given by the table, was not confirmed from the DNA. TRBV1 is labeled a pseudogene. The sequence was collected from a female donor with multiple sclerosis, enrolled in a pregnancy study. The CDR3 bases are TGCACCAGCAGCCAAGATTTGGGACAGCGGGATGAAAAACTGTTTTTT. Translating gives CTSSQDLGQRDEKLFF.